These 6 T cell receptor beta chains were all obtained from the same sample, sequenced in a study of breast tumors, draining lymph nodes, adjacent tissues. The lymph nodes were axillary draining lymph nodes from breast cancer patients. TCRdb re-analysed the multiplex PCR reads in MiXCR, keeping a single row per CDR3 protein. The table includes 200,000 to 300,000 distinct CDR3 sequences, 30% to 35% detected once. The sample taken for sequencing was axillary lymph node tissue. All receptors derive from a female donor with breast cancer. Some clones in this sample may be carry-over from other donors' samples.

This clonotype was seen at least ten times. The chain combines TRBV5-1 with TRBJ2-2, with D uncertain. Germline assignment: CDR1 SGHRS and CDR2 YFSETQ. This CDR3 spans 14 amino acids. Trimming pared 0 bases from V and 2 bases from J, leaving 5 bases between. The CDR3, as DNA: TGCGCCAGCAGCTTGGACAAAAACACCGGGGAGCTGTTTTTT. Translation gives CASSLDKNTGELFF.

To note about this clonotype: A single base separates this from a much larger clone, so it may be a read error. The chain recombines TRBV4-3 with TRBJ2-7; no definite D call. This CDR3 comprises 15 residues. The V gene lost 1 base and the J gene lost 2 bases, with 12 bases spanning the gap. From germline, CDR1 is LGHNA and CDR2 YSLEER. The CDR3 coding sequence is TGCGCCAGCAGCCAAGGCCAGCCGTACCCCTACGAGCAGTACTTC. This sequence encodes CASSQGQPYPYEQYF.

The chain links TRBV11-2 to TRBJ2-5; unclear D gene. V dropped 5 bases and J dropped 13 bases, with 17 bases sitting between them. The CDR3 has 12 residues. Germline lookup yields CDR1 SGHAT and CDR2 FQNNGV. The CDR3 protein is CASSAFGDTLYF. In DNA, the CDR3 is TGTGCCAGCAGCGCCTTTGGGGATACTTTGTACTTC.

This clonotype was picked up many times. This rearrangement joins TRBV12-3 or TRBV12-4 to TRBJ2-1, with D maybe TRBD1 (5 bases). The ends were cut back, 7 bases at V and 1 base at J, with 11 bases in the middle. There are 14 residues in the CDR3. Here the CDR3 reads CASNMGLSYNEQFF. The CDR3 bases are TGTGCCAGCAACATGGGGCTATCCTACAATGAGCAGTTCTTC.

Note on this clonotype: The CDR3 end shows no conserved phenylalanine or tryptophan, and so a read error is likely. Because the CDR3's place on the DNA is in doubt, the DNA is left out and the CDR3 is given as listed by TCRdb. The chain has TRBV9 and TRBJ2-5; the table assigns TRBD1, which was not confirmed against the DNA. The CDR3 sequence runs 14 residues, both termini included. Per germline, CDR1 SGDLS and CDR2 YYNGEE. CDR3: CASSGRGALETQSL.

This clonotype showed up many times. The chain is built from TRBV5-4 and TRBJ1-6, with 7 positions matching TRBD1. This CDR3 is built from 14 residues. V was pared by 0 bases and J by 7 bases, with 1 base of the junction left unmatched. The germline CDR1 and CDR2 sequences are SGHNT and YYREEE (reference sequence). The CDR3 DNA follows: TGTGCCAGCAGCTTGGAGACAGGGAATTCACCCCTCCACTTT. As protein: CASSLETGNSPLHF.